The entry below gives a single TCR beta chain sequence along with its context. Its antigen is unidentified. The conserved final phenylalanine or tryptophan is absent from the CDR3, which likely points to a read error. The DNA is left out, because the CDR3 cannot be placed on it with certainty; the CDR3 is given as TCRdb lists it. Patients picked for sequencing had shown CD8+CD57+ cell expansion detected by flow cytometry. The sample is drawn from a study of CD8+CD57+ T cells in acquired aplastic anemia. Study results and caveats: Patients were compared with controls for CD8+ Simpson's diversity, and no significant difference emerged.

The template used for profiling TCR beta VDJ and CDR3 was genomic DNA. TCRdb re-called the reads with MiXCR, one entry per CDR3 protein. The sample records approximately 260,000 distinct CDR3 sequences, less than 85% being singletons. This clonotype originated in a human donor with aplastic anemia. Sequencing used sorted CD4+, CD8+, or CD8+CD57+ T cells (not recorded which) from PBMCs.

CDR3 sequence reads: CASSDGGSGTENL. The V gene is TRBV9, the J gene TRBJ2-3; no check of the table's D call, TRBD1, against the DNA was made. The CDR3 totals 13 residues, both ends included. The V gene's germline CDR1 is SGDLS and CDR2 YYNGEE.